This T cell receptor (beta chain) was identified during a study of T cell repertoires in cytomegalovirus infection. In the study overall: An indication of both CMV infection and matching HLA type came from public TCR beta signatures. Findings and caveats of the study: Carriage of CMV together with the relevant HLA was identifiable through cumulative public TCR beta family frequency. HLA-C-restricted CMV-specific TCR beta clonotypes prevailed in the ex vivo response.

Via MiXCR, TCRdb re-called the reads, giving one row per CDR3 protein. The sample shows roughly 990,000 distinct CDR3 sequences, roughly 30% of them seen only once. CDR3 length: 12 amino acids. The V and J ends lost 3 bases and 0 bases respectively, with 2 bases between them. The germline V gene encodes CDR1 LGHNT and CDR2 FRNRAP. About this clonotype itself: Its target is unknown.

The material sequenced was cultured CD8+ T cells from PBMCs, taken from culture after CMV antigen stimulation. This chain uses TRBV12-5 with TRBJ1-1; the D is unclear. The source of this sequence is a human donor in good health (CMV status not recorded). Some clones in this sample may be carry-over from other donors' samples. Here the CDR3 reads CASGFLNTEAFF. The CDR3 DNA is TGTGCTAGTGGTTTTCTGAACACTGAAGCTTTCTTT.